The 14 T cell receptor beta chains in this list originate from one sample, sequenced in a study of T-cell memory formation after mild COVID-19 (dated by TCRdb to the early 2020s). The library was generated by 5' RACE. The listed sequencing device is Illumina NovaSeq 6000. Using fastp at Q25 and MiXCR, TCRdb reprocessed the public reads and kept productive beta chains. All rows with the same CDR3 protein become a single entry with the most common DNA and genes. The sample profile shows 350,000 to 500,000 distinct CDR3 sequences; about 25% of them were found once. Less than 15% of the sample is held by the ten biggest clonotypes. The specimen was PBMCs or a T cell subset sorted from them (not recorded which). These receptors all come from an adult woman who had mild COVID-19 (a few samples of this study predate the infection). The sample titles of this study are shuffled in the database, so cell type and time point are left out; the donor was told from shared clones.

This clonotype is a singleton in its sample. J is TRBJ2-1 and V is TRBV19, with D possibly called TRBD1 or TRBD2 (5 bases each). V lost 5 bases, J lost 7 bases, and 12 bases lay in between. Per germline, CDR1 LNHDA and CDR2 SQIVND (reference sequence). The CDR3 runs to 13 residues. The CDR3 sequence is CASSLSRENEQFF. CDR3 nucleotides: TGTGCCAGTAGTTTGAGCAGGGAGAATGAGCAGTTCTTC.

This sequence joins TRBV4-3 and TRBJ1-3; TRBD1 matches at 7 bases. Per germline, CDR1 LGHNA and CDR2 YSLEER. V shed 2 bases and J 0 bases; nucleotides not matched to a gene: 4. The CDR3 runs to 16 residues. The CDR3 nucleotides read TGCGCCAGCAGCCAAAATGGACAGGACTCTGGAAACACCATATATTTT. Its protein is CASSQNGQDSGNTIYF.

The CDR3 DNA reads TGTGCCAGCAGATCCCGGGACGGCACCTACGAGCAGTACTTC. It is translated as CASRSRDGTYEQYF. This rearrangement joins TRBV5-5 to TRBJ2-7, with D perhaps matching TRBD1 or TRBD2 (5 bases each). Trimming left V 5 bases short and J 2 bases short, with 14 bases between. This CDR3 has 14 amino acids. Germline values: CDR1 SGHKS, CDR2 YYEKEE (reference sequence).

The chain couples TRBV19 to TRBJ1-1; D uncertain. CDR3 length: 12 amino acids. Germline CDR1 and CDR2: LNHDA and SQIVND (reference sequence). The CDR3 sequence is CATALGNTEAFF. The CDR3, as DNA: TGTGCGACCGCACTGGGGAACACTGAAGCTTTCTTT.

In this sample, this clonotype turned up many times. V is TRBV20-1 and J is TRBJ2-7, with D tentatively TRBD1 or TRBD2 (5 bases each). The CDR3 runs to 14 residues. V gave up 3 bases and J gave up 0 bases, with 12 bases separating them. Germline V gives CDR1 DFQATT, CDR2 SNEGSKA (reference sequence). CDR3 in amino acids: CSASEWGFSYEQYF. The DNA for the CDR3 is TGCAGTGCTAGTGAGTGGGGGTTCTCCTACGAGCAGTACTTC.

V is TRBV7-3 and J is TRBJ2-2, with 7 bases lining up with TRBD2. The trim removed 5 bases at V and 2 bases at J, leaving 8 bases unmatched. CDR1 is SGHTA and CDR2 is FQGTGA in the germline V gene. The CDR3 has 16 amino acids. In DNA form, the CDR3 reads TGTGCCAGCAGCATTAAAAGCGGGACTAACACCGGGGAGCTGTTTTTT. Protein: CASSIKSGTNTGELFF.

The sample holds a few counts of this clonotype. The rearrangement uses TRBV3-1 and TRBJ1-4; D unresolved. V lost 1 base and J 5 bases, leaving 11 bases between the germline ends. The CDR3 is made up of 15 amino acids. Per germline, CDR1 LGHDT and CDR2 YNNKEL (reference sequence). As DNA, the CDR3 is TGTGCCAGCAGCCAAGTCCCCAGTCCCAATGAAAAACTGTTTTTT. This translates into CASSQVPSPNEKLFF. Complete variable domain (other parts from reference TRBV3-1 and TRBJ1-4): DTAVSQTPKYLVTQMGNDKSIKCEQNLGHDTMYWYKQDSKKFLKIMFSYNNKELIINETVPNRFSPKSPDKAHLNLHINSLELGDSAVYFCASSQVPSPNEKLFFGSGTQLSVL.

In this sample, this clonotype turned up a few times. The CDR3, as DNA: TGTGCCAGTAGTATATACACAATTGGGAGGGCCTCGGCTACCGATAGATCTGATACGCAGTATTTT. It codes for CASSIYTIGRASATDRSDTQYF. This chain links TRBV19 with TRBJ2-3; 7 positions match TRBD2. This CDR3 is 22 amino acids long. V trimming: 2 bases; J trimming: 6 bases; junction bases outside the gene matches: 29. Germline V gene sequence: CDR1 LNHDA, CDR2 SQIVND (reference sequence). Full variable domain (remainder filled in from reference TRBV19 and TRBJ2-3): DGGITQSPKYLFRKEGQNVTLSCEQNLNHDAMYWYRQDPGQGLRLIYYSQIVNDFQKGDIAEGYSVSREKKESFPLTVTSAQKNPTAFYLCASSIYTIGRASATDRSDTQYFGPGTRLTVL.

This clonotype showed up just a few times. The chain links TRBV20-1 to TRBJ2-3; D is undetermined. The germline V gene has CDR1 DFQATT and CDR2 SNEGSKA (reference sequence). V lost 1 base to trimming and J lost 2 bases, with 13 bases between them. CDR3 length equals 15 residues. Here the CDR3 DNA reads TGCAGTGCTAGAGGTACCGCACCCCCCACAGATACGCAGTATTTT. Amino acid sequence: CSARGTAPPTDTQYF.

This chain links TRBV24-1 with TRBJ2-1; 8 positions match TRBD2. Trimming took 11 bases from V and 5 from J; bases not matched to a gene: 4. The CDR3 contains 12 residues. Per the germline V gene, CDR1 is KGHDR and CDR2 is SFDVKD. The CDR3 reads CAIERGHNEQFF. The CDR3 DNA sequence: TGTGCCATTGAGCGGGGGCACAATGAGCAGTTCTTC.

The genes are TRBV20-1 and TRBJ2-7, with 10 bases matching TRBD1. Trimming took 6 bases from V and 6 from J; bases not matched to a gene: 11. This CDR3 region has 14 residues. Germline V gene data show CDR1 as DFQATT and CDR2 as SNEGSKA (reference sequence). CDR3 sequence: CSALSGTGDVEQYF. CDR3 nucleotides: TGCAGTGCCCTTTCCGGGACAGGGGACGTCGAGCAGTACTTC.

The chain combines TRBV12-3 or TRBV12-4 with TRBJ2-3, with D unclear. The CDR3 extends over 15 amino acids. Trimming stripped 5 bases from V and 4 bases from J, with 16 bases between. The DNA for the CDR3 is TGTGCCAGCAGTCCCTTCCCCTCTCATGCAGATACGCAGTATTTT. Amino acids: CASSPFPSHADTQYF.

The chain employs TRBV29-1 and TRBJ1-2; 9 bases align to TRBD1. Trimming cost V 3 bases and J 2 bases; bases outside gene matches: 1. This CDR3 has 13 amino acids. CDR1 and CDR2 (germline): SQVTM, ANQGSEA. This CDR3 reads CSVEGTGNYGYTF. The CDR3 DNA reads as TGCAGCGTTGAGGGGACAGGGAACTATGGCTACACCTTC.

V gene TRBV7-8 combines with J gene TRBJ2-7; 7 nucleotides line up with TRBD1. The J segment lost 6 bases and the V segment lost 3 bases, leaving 2 bases of the junction unmatched. The CDR3 runs 12 residues. Per the germline V gene, CDR1 is SGHVS and CDR2 is FQNEAQ. CDR3 region: CASSFRDSEQYF. CDR3 sequence (DNA): TGTGCCAGCAGCTTCAGGGACAGCGAGCAGTACTTC.